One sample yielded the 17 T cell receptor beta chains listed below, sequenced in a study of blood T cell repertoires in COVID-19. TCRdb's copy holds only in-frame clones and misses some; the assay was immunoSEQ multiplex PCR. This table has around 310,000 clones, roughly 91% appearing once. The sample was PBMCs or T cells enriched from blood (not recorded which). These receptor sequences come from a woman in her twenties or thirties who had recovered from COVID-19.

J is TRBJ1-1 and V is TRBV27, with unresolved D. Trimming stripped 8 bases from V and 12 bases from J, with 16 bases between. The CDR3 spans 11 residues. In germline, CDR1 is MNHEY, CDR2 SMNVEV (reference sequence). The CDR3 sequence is CASRRERLTFF. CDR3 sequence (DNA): TGTGCCAGCCGTCGTGAGAGGCTAACTTTCTTT.

This CDR3 reads CASSQRYNEQFF. The CDR3, as DNA: TGTGCCAGCAGCCAACGCTACAATGAGCAGTTCTTC. V usage is TRBV3-1 (or the pseudogene TRBV3-2) and J usage is TRBJ2-1; D unresolved. With 2 bases removed from V and 3 bases from J, the gap between germline ends came to 2 bases. The CDR3 is made up of 12 amino acids. CDR1 and CDR2 from the germline V gene are LGHDT and YNNKEL (reference sequence).

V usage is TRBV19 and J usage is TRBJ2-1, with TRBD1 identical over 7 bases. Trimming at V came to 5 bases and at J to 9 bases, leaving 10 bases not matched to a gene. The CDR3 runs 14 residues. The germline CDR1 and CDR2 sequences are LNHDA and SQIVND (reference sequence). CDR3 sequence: CASSVQYRGVEQFF. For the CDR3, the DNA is TGTGCCAGTAGTGTCCAATACAGGGGAGTTGAGCAGTTCTTC.

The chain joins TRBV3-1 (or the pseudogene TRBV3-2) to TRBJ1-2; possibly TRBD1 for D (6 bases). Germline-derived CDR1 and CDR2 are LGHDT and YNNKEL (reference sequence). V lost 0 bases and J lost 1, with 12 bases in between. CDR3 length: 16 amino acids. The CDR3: CASSQDASDSNYGYTF. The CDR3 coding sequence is TGTGCCAGCAGCCAAGATGCATCGGACAGTAACTATGGCTACACCTTC.

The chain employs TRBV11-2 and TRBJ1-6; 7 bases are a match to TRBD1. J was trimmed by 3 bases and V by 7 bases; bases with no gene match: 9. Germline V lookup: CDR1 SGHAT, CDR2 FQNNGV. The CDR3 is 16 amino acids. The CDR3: CASTVRGGGYNSPLHF. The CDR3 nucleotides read TGTGCCAGCACCGTGAGAGGGGGCGGCTATAATTCACCCCTCCACTTT. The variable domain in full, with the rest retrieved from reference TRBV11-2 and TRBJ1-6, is EAGVAQSPRYKIIEKRQSVAFWCNPISGHATLYWYQQILGQGPKLLIQFQNNGVVDDSQLPKDRFSAERLKGVDSTLKIQPAKLEDSAVYLCASTVRGGGYNSPLHFGNGTRLTVT.

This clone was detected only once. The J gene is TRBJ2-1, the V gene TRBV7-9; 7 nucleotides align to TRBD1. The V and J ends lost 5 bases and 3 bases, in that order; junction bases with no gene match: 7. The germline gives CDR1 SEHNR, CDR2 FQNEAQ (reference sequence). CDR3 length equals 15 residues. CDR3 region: CASSVQGQIYNEQFF. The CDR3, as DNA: TGTGCCAGCAGCGTCCAGGGACAGATCTACAATGAGCAGTTCTTC.

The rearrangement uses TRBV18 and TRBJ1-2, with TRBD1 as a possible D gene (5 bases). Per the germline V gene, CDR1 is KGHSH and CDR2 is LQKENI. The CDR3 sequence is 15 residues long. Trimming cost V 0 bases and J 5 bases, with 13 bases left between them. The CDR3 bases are TGTGCCAGCTCACCACCGGGGACTACCGTTTATGGCTACACCTTC. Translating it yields CASSPPGTTVYGYTF.

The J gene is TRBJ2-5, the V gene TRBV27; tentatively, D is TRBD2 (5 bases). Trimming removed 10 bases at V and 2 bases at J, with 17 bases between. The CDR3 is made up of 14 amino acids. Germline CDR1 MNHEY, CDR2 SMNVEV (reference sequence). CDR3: CATSRAVRQETQYF. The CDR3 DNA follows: TGTGCCACATCCCGAGCGGTACGACAAGAGACCCAGTACTTC.

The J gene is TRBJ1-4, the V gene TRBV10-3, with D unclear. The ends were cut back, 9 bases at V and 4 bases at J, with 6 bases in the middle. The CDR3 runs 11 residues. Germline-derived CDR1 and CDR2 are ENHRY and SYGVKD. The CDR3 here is CAIASNEKLFF. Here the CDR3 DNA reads TGTGCCATAGCGAGTAATGAAAAACTGTTTTTT.

The CDR3 coding sequence is TGTGCCAGCAGCCGCGCGGCGGATACGCAGTATTTT. It is translated as CASSRAADTQYF. J is TRBJ2-3 and V is TRBV7-9; D remains unclear. The CDR3 has 12 residues. V lost 5 bases and J lost 6, with 9 bases in between. Germline V CDR1 and CDR2: SEHNR, FQNEAQ (reference sequence). Drawing the rest from reference TRBV7-9 and TRBJ2-3, the complete variable domain is DTGVSQNPRHKITKRGQNVTFRCDPISEHNRLYWYRQTLGQGPEFLTYFQNEAQLEKSRLLSDRFSAERPKGSFSTLEIQRTEQGDSAMYLCASSRAADTQYFGPGTRLTVL.

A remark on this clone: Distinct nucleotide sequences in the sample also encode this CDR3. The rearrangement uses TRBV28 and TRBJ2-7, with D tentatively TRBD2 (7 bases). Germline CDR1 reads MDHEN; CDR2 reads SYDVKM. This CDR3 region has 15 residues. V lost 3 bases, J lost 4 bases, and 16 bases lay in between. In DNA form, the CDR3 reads TGTGCCAGCAGTTTGGGGGGGGCGGGAGTTTACGAGCAGTACTTC. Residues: CASSLGGAGVYEQYF.

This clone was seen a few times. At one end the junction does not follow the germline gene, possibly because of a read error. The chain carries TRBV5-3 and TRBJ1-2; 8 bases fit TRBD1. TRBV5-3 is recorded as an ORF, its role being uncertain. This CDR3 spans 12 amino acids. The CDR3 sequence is CARSLEQGGLSF. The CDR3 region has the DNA TGTGCCAGAAGCCTTGAACAGGGGGGCCTCTCCTTC.

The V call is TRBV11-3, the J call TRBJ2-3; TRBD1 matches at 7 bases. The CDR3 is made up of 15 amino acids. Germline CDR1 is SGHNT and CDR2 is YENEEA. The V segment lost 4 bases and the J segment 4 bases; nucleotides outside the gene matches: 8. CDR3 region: CASSSTGQGADTQYF. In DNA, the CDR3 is TGTGCCAGCAGCTCCACAGGGCAGGGGGCAGATACGCAGTATTTT.

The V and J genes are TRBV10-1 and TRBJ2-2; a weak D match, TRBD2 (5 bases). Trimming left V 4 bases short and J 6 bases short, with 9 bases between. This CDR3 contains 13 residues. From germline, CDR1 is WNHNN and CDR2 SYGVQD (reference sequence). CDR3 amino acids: CASSVGRAGELFF. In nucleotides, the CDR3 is TGCGCCAGCAGTGTCGGGCGGGCCGGGGAGCTGTTTTTT.

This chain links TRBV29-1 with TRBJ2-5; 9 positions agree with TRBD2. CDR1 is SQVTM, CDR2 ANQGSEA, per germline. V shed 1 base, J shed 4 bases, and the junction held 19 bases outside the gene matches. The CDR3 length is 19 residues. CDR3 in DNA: TGCAGCGTTGAAGGCAGGATGCATTTTGATGCACTAGCGGGAGAGACCCAGTACTTC. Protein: CSVEGRMHFDALAGETQYF.

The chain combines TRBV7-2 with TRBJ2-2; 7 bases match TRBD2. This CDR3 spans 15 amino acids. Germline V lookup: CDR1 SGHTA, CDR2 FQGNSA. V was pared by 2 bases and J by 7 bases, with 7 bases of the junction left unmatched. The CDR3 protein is CASSLSQRESGELFF. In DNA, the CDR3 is TGTGCCAGCAGCTTATCGCAGCGGGAAAGCGGGGAGCTGTTTTTT. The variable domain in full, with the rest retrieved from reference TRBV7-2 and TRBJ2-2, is GAGVSQSPSNKVTEKGKDVELRCDPISGHTALYWYRQSLGQGLEFLIYFQGNSAPDKSGLPSDRFSAERTGGSVSTLTIQRTQQEDSAVYLCASSLSQRESGELFFGEGSRLTVL.

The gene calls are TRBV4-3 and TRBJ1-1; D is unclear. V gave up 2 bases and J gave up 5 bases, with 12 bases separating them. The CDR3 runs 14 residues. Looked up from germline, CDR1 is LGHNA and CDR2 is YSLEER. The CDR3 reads CASSQLRGGTEAFF. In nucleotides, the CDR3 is TGCGCCAGCAGCCAACTCAGAGGAGGTACTGAAGCTTTCTTT.